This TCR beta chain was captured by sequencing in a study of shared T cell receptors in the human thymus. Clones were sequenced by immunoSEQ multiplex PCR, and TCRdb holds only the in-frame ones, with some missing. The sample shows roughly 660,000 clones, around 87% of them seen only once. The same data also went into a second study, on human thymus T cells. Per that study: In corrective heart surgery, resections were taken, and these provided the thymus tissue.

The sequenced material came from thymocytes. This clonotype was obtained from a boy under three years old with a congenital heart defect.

The CDR3 is CATPDREVNYGYTF. In nucleotides, the CDR3 is TGTGCCACCCCCGACAGGGAAGTTAACTATGGCTACACCTTC. The V and J genes are TRBV2 and TRBJ1-2; TRBD1 matches 7 bases. V shed 10 bases, J shed 1 base, and the junction held 9 bases outside the gene matches. The germline V gene encodes CDR1 SNHLY and CDR2 FYNNEI. The CDR3 sequence is 14 residues long.